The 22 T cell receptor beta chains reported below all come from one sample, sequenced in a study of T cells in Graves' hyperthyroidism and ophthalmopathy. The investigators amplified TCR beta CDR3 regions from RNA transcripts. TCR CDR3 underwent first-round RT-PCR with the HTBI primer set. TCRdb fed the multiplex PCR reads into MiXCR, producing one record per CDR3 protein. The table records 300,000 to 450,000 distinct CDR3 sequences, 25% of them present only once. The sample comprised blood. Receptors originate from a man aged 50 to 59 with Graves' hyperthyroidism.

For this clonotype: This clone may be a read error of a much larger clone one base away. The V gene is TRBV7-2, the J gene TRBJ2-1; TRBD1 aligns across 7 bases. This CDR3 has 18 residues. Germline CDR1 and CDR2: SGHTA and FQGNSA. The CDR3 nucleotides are TGCGCCAGCAGAAGGGACAGCCGAGGTGGGTCGGGACACTACGAGCAGTTCTTC. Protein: CASRRDSRGGSGHYEQFF. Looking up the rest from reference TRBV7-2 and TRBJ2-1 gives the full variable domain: GAGVSQSPSNKVTEKGKDVELRCDPISGHTALYWYRQSLGQGLEFLIYFQGNSAPDKSGLPSDRFSAERTGGSVSTLTIQRTQQEDSAVYLCASRRDSRGGSGHYEQFFGPGTRLTVL.

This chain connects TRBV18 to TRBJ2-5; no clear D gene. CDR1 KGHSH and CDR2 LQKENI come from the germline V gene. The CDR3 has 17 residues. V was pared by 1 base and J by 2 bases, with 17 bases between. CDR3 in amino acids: CASSPRALPRDQETQYF. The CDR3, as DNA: TGTGCCAGCTCACCACGCGCACTCCCAAGAGATCAAGAGACCCAGTACTTC.

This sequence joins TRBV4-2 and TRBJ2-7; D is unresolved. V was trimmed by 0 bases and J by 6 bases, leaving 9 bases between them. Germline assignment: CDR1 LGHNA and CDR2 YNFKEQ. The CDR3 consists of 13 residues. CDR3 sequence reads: CASSQEPVPEQYF. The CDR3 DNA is TGTGCCAGCAGCCAAGAACCCGTACCCGAGCAGTACTTC.

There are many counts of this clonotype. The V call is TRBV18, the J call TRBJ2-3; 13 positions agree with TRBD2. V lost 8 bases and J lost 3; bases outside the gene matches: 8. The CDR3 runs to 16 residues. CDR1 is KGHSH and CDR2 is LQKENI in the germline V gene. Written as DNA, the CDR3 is TGTGCCAGCAGTCCCCGACTAGCGGGAGGAACAGATACGCAGTATTTT. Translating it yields CASSPRLAGGTDTQYF.

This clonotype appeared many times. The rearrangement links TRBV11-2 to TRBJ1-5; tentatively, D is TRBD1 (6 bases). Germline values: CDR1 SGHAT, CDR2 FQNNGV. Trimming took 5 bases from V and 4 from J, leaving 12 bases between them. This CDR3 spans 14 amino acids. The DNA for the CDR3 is TGTGCCAGCAGCCCACAGGGTGTTAATCAGCCCCAGCATTTT. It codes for CASSPQGVNQPQHF.

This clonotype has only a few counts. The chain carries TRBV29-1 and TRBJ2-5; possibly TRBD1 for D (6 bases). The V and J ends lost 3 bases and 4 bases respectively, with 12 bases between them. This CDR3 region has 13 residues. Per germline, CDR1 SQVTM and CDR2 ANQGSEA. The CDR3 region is CSVEGRGRETQYF. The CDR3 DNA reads TGCAGCGTTGAGGGCAGGGGAAGAGAGACCCAGTACTTC.

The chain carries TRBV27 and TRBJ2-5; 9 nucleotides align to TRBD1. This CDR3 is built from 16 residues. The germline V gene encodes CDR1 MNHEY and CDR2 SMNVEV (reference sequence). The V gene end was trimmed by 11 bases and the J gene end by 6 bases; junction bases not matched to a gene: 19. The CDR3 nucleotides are TGTGCCTCCACCATTAATTTACGAGGGACAGGGAAGACCCAGTACTTC. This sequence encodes CASTINLRGTGKTQYF.

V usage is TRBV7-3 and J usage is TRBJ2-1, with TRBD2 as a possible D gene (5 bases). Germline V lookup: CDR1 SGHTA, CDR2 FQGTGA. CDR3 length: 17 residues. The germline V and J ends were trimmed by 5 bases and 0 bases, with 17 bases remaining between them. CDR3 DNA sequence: TGTGCCAGCAGCCTGCTTCCTGGGAGAAGCTCCTACAATGAGCAGTTCTTC. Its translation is CASSLLPGRSSYNEQFF. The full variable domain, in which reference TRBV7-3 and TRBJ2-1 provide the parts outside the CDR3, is GAGVSQTPSNKVTEKGKYVELRCDPISGHTALYWYRQSLGQGPEFLIYFQGTGAADDSGLPNDRFFAVRPEGSVSTLKIQRTERGDSAVYLCASSLLPGRSSYNEQFFGPGTRLTVL.

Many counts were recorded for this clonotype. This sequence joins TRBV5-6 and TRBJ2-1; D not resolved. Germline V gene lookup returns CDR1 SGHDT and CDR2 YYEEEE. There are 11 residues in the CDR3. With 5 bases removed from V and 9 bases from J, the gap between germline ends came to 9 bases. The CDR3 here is CASSLSSEQFF. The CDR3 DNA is TGTGCCAGCAGTTTAAGTTCTGAGCAGTTCTTC.

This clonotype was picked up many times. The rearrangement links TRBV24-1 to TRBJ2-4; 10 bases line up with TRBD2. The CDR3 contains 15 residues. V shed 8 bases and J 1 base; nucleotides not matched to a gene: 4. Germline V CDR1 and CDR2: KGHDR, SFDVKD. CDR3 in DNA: TGTGCCACCAACACTAGCGGGAATGCCAAAAACATTCAGTACTTC. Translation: CATNTSGNAKNIQYF.

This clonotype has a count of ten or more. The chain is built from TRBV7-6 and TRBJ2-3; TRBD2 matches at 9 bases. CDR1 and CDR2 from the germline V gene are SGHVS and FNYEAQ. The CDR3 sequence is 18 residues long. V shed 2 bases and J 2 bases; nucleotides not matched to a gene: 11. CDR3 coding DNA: TGTGCCAGCAGCTTACGCCAACTTCTAGCGGGATTCACAGATACGCAGTATTTT. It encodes CASSLRQLLAGFTDTQYF.

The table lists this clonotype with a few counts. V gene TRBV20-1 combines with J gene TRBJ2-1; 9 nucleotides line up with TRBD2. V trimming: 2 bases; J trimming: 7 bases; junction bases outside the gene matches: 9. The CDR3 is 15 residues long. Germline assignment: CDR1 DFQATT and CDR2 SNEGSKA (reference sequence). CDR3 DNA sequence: TGCAGTGCTAGACTACCGGGACTAGCCTTGAATGAGCAGTTCTTC. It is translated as CSARLPGLALNEQFF.

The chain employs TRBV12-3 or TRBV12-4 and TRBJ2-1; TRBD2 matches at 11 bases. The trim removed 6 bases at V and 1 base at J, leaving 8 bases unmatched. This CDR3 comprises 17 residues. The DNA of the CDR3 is TGTGCCAGCAGGGAGATAACTAGCGGGGGTTCCTACAATGAGCAGTTCTTC. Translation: CASREITSGGSYNEQFF.

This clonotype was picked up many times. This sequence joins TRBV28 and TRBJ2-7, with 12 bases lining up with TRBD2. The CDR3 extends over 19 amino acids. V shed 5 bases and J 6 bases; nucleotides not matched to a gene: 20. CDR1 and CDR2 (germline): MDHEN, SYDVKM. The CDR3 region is CASSTRTSGTITFLREQYF. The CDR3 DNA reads TGTGCCAGCAGTACTCGGACTAGCGGGACGATCACCTTCCTCCGCGAGCAGTACTTC.

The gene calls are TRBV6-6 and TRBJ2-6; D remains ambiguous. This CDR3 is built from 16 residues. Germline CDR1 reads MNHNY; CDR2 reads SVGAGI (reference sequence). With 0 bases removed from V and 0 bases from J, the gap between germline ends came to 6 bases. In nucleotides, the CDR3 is TGTGCCAGCAGTTACTCGGCCGGCTCTGGGGCCAACGTCCTGACTTTC. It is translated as CASSYSAGSGANVLTF.

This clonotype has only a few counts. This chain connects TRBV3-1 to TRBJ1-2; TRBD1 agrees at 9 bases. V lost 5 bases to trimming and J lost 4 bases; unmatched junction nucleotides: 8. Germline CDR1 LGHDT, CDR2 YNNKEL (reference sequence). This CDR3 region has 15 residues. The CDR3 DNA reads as TGTGCCAGCAGCTCCATGACAGGGGGTCCCTATGGCTACACCTTC. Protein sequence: CASSSMTGGPYGYTF.

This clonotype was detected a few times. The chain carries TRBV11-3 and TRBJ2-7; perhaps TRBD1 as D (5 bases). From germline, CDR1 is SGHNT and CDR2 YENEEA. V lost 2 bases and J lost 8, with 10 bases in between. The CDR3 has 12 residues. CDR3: CASSLRGSKQYF. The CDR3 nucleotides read TGTGCCAGCAGCTTAAGGGGCTCCAAGCAGTACTTC.

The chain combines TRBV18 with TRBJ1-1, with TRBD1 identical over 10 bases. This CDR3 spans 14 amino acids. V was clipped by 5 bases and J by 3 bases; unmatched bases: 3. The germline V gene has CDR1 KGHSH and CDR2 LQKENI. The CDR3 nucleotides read TGTGCCAGCTCAAGACAGGGGGCGGACACTGAAGCTTTCTTT. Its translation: CASSRQGADTEAFF. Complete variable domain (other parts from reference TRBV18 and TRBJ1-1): NAGVMQNPRHLVRRRGQEARLRCSPMKGHSHVYWYRQLPEEGLKFMVYLQKENIIDESGMPKERFSAEFPKEGPSILRIQQVVRGDSAAYFCASSRQGADTEAFFGQGTRLTVV.

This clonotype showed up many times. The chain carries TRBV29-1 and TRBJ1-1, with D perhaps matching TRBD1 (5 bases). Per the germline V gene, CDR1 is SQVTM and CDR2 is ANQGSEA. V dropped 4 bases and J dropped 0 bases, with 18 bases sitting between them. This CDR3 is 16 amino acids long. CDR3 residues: CSVGNGQGMLNTEAFF. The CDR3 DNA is TGCAGCGTTGGGAATGGGCAGGGAATGTTGAACACTGAAGCTTTCTTT.

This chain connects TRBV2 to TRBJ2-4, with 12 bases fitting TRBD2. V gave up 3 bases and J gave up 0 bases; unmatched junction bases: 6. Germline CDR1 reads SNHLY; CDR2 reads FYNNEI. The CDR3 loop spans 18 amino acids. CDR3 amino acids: CASSDGLAGILAKNIQYF. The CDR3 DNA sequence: TGTGCCAGCAGTGATGGACTAGCGGGGATACTAGCCAAAAACATTCAGTACTTC.

CDR3 protein: CSASWVAGNTIYF. The CDR3 DNA follows: TGCAGTGCTAGCTGGGTGGCTGGAAACACCATATATTTT. This rearrangement joins TRBV20-1 to TRBJ1-3; D unclear. The germline gives CDR1 DFQATT, CDR2 SNEGSKA (reference sequence). This CDR3 spans 13 amino acids. V lost 3 bases and J 2 bases, leaving 8 bases between the germline ends.

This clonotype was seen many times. The CDR3 spells CSAWDTLTDTQYF. CDR3 in DNA: TGCAGTGCTTGGGACACACTCACAGATACGCAGTATTTT. This rearrangement joins TRBV20-1 to TRBJ2-3; tentative D call: TRBD1 (6 bases). This CDR3 has 13 amino acids. The V gene's germline CDR1 is DFQATT and CDR2 SNEGSKA (reference sequence). The V and J ends lost 5 bases and 2 bases respectively, with 11 bases between them.